The 30 T cell receptor beta chains reported below all come from one sample, sequenced in a study of T cells in Graves' hyperthyroidism and ophthalmopathy. Amplified TCR beta CDR3 regions came from RNA transcripts. An initial round of RT-PCR targeting the TCR CDR3 relied on the HTBI primer set. TCRdb processed the multiplex PCR reads anew with MiXCR; each CDR3 protein has one entry. The sample includes hundreds of thousands of distinct CDR3 sequences, 14% of them seen just once. The sample consisted of blood. The receptors were sampled from a woman aged 18-29 years with Graves' hyperthyroidism.

The genes are TRBV20-1 and TRBJ2-3; D possibly uses TRBD1 or TRBD2 (5 bases each). Deletions cut 6 bases from V and 0 bases from J, with 13 bases between. This CDR3 region has 14 residues. Germline V gives CDR1 DFQATT, CDR2 SNEGSKA (reference sequence). Written as DNA, the CDR3 is TGCAGTGCGAGGAAGGGACCTAGCACAGATACGCAGTATTTT. It codes for CSARKGPSTDTQYF.

This clonotype was detected ten times or more. This chain uses TRBV29-1 with TRBJ2-1, with D possibly called TRBD1 or TRBD2 (5 bases each). Looked up from germline, CDR1 is SQVTM and CDR2 is ANQGSEA. There are 16 residues in the CDR3. Deletions cut 4 bases from V and 7 bases from J, with 23 bases between. The CDR3 loop reads CSVASVGGKGFNEQFF. The CDR3 DNA sequence: TGCAGCGTTGCCTCCGTTGGGGGTAAAGGCTTTAATGAGCAGTTCTTC.

This clonotype was counted between two and nine times. This sequence joins TRBV29-1 and TRBJ1-1; D not resolved. The CDR3 covers 11 residues. Per the germline V gene, CDR1 is SQVTM and CDR2 is ANQGSEA. Deletions cut 7 bases from V and 9 bases from J, with 15 bases between. The CDR3 coding sequence is TGCAGCGGGGGTCGGGGTCATCAAGCTTTCTTT. It is translated as CSGGRGHQAFF.

The table lists this clonotype with many counts. The rearrangement uses TRBV27 and TRBJ2-3, with 8 nucleotides matching TRBD2. The CDR3 extends over 19 amino acids. Per the germline V gene, CDR1 is MNHEY and CDR2 is SMNVEV (reference sequence). Unmatched junction bases numbered 14, after V lost 3 bases and J lost 0 bases. CDR3 DNA: TGTGCCAGCAGTTTCGGCTCGGGAGGGCCGCTAAAAAGCACAGATACGCAGTATTTT. Protein sequence: CASSFGSGGPLKSTDTQYF.

This clonotype was recorded at least ten times. The rearrangement links TRBV12-3 or TRBV12-4 to TRBJ1-1, with D possibly being TRBD1 (6 bases). This CDR3 spans 16 amino acids. V gave up 6 bases and J gave up 3 bases, with 20 bases separating them. The CDR3 DNA reads TGTGCCAGCAGCCTAACAGGGTCTGGTCTTCACACTGAAGCTTTCTTT. Amino acids: CASSLTGSGLHTEAFF.

J is TRBJ2-5 and V is TRBV18; possible D gene TRBD1, 5 bases. Germline CDR1 and CDR2: KGHSH and LQKENI. The CDR3 length is 15 residues. V lost 2 bases to trimming and J lost 5 bases, with 15 bases between them. Here the CDR3 DNA reads TGTGCCAGCTCACCAGTAGGGGCGTACGGCGAGACCCAGTACTTC. Translation: CASSPVGAYGETQYF.

This clonotype was seen repeatedly, ten times or more. This chain uses TRBV28 with TRBJ2-1; 11 bases are a match to TRBD2. The germline V gene encodes CDR1 MDHEN and CDR2 SYDVKM. The CDR3 totals 15 residues. J was trimmed by 10 bases and V by 2 bases; bases with no gene match: 7. In DNA, the CDR3 is TGTGCCAGCAGTTTAGAGGCTAGCGGGAGGCCGGAGCAGTTCTTC. As protein: CASSLEASGRPEQFF.

A remark on this clonotype: A much larger clone lies one base from this, so it may be a read error. J is TRBJ2-1 and V is TRBV7-2; D is unclear. V was shortened by 5 bases and J by 0 bases, with 11 bases between the two germline ends. This CDR3 has 15 amino acids. Germline CDR1 is SGHTA and CDR2 is FQGNSA. In nucleotides, the CDR3 is TGTGCCAGCAGCCCTAAGGGTAGCTCCTACAATGAGCAGTTCTTC. Protein sequence: CASSPKGSSYNEQFF.

Comment on this clonotype: At one boundary the junction diverges from the germline segment, which might be a read error. The chain recombines TRBV27 with TRBJ1-5; TRBD1 matches 7 bases. CDR1 and CDR2 (germline): MNHEY, SMNVEV (reference sequence). The CDR3 extends over 15 amino acids. DNA for the CDR3: TGTACCAGCAGTGGGTCCGGGACAGTAAACCAGCCCCAGCATTTT. Protein sequence: CTSSGSGTVNQPQHF.

This clonotype was observed a handful of times. The chain has TRBV24-1 and TRBJ2-1, with 9 bases aligning to TRBD2. CDR1 is KGHDR, CDR2 SFDVKD, per germline. This CDR3 has 16 residues. V shed 1 base and J 5 bases; nucleotides not matched to a gene: 5. The CDR3 spells CATSDFGLAGNNEQFF. The CDR3 DNA reads as TGTGCCACCAGTGATTTTGGTCTAGCGGGGAACAATGAGCAGTTCTTC.

This clonotype appeared a few times. The chain joins TRBV20-1 to TRBJ2-5; tentatively, D is TRBD2 (6 bases). From germline, CDR1 is DFQATT and CDR2 SNEGSKA (reference sequence). The ends were cut back, 5 bases at V and 5 bases at J, with 18 bases in the middle. CDR3 length: 14 residues. The CDR3 DNA reads TGCAGTGCTCCAGTCTCGGCAGGGAGGGAGACCCAGTACTTC. It specifies CSAPVSAGRETQYF.

This clonotype was found many times. V gene TRBV12-3 or TRBV12-4 combines with J gene TRBJ1-1, with D maybe TRBD1 (5 bases). The CDR3 has 13 residues. The V end lost 6 bases, the J end lost 5 bases, and 13 bases lay between the germline ends. The chain's CDR3 is CASRQGVTTEAFF. DNA of the CDR3: TGTGCCAGCAGACAAGGGGTAACGACTGAAGCTTTCTTT.

V usage is TRBV18 and J usage is TRBJ1-1; possibly TRBD1 for D (5 bases). CDR3 length: 13 residues. From germline, CDR1 is KGHSH and CDR2 LQKENI. V lost 3 bases to trimming and J lost 11 bases, with 16 bases between them. CDR3: CASSPRGPERAFF. CDR3 DNA sequence: TGTGCCAGCTCACCCCGGGGACCTGAGAGGGCTTTCTTT.

In this sample, this clonotype turned up many times. The chain carries TRBV12-3 or TRBV12-4 and TRBJ2-2; TRBD2 matches 10 bases. The CDR3 is made up of 16 amino acids. Losses at the gene ends were 7 bases for V and 10 bases for J; bases not matched to a gene: 15. The CDR3 sequence is CASTDRLAGERVELFF. The CDR3 DNA is TGTGCCAGCACCGACAGGCTAGCGGGAGAGAGGGTGGAGCTGTTTTTT.

The chain employs TRBV2 and TRBJ2-1, with unresolved D. The CDR3 covers 15 residues. Germline CDR1 is SNHLY and CDR2 is FYNNEI. V was pared by 10 bases and J by 6 bases, with 22 bases between. DNA of the CDR3: TGTGCCACACCACGGACGGACCAAATCGGCAATGAGCAGTTCTTC. Its translation: CATPRTDQIGNEQFF.

To note about this clonotype: At one boundary the junction diverges from the germline segment, which might be a read error. The chain joins TRBV29-1 to TRBJ2-3; 9 bases line up with TRBD2. This CDR3 spans 13 amino acids. The germline V gene has CDR1 SQVTM and CDR2 ANQGSEA. The CDR3 DNA reads TGCAGCGTGACGTTTAGCGGGAGAGGGCTTGTGTCTTTT. The encoded protein is CSVTFSGRGLVSF.

This clonotype was seen a few times. The chain joins TRBV13 to TRBJ2-7; D ambiguous. Trimming shortened V by 5 bases and J by 4 bases, and 9 bases separated the two germline ends. Germline values: CDR1 PRHDT, CDR2 FYEKMQ (reference sequence). The CDR3 loop spans 12 amino acids. As DNA, the CDR3 is TGTGCCAGCAGCCGAAGCATTTACGAGCAGTACTTC. Protein product: CASSRSIYEQYF.

This clonotype was recorded a few times. The rearrangement joins TRBV4-1 to TRBJ2-7, with D uncertain. There are 14 residues in the CDR3. Per germline, CDR1 MGHRA and CDR2 YSYEKL. V gave up 4 bases and J gave up 5 bases, with 15 bases separating them. The CDR3 sequence: CASSLRALSNEQYF. CDR3 in DNA: TGCGCCAGCAGCCTCCGCGCATTATCCAACGAGCAGTACTTC.

V gene TRBV6-2 or TRBV6-3 combines with J gene TRBJ1-1; 7 bases line up with TRBD1. The CDR3 is made up of 14 amino acids. V trimming: 8 bases; J trimming: 1 base; junction bases outside the gene matches: 7. The germline V gene encodes CDR1 MNHEY and CDR2 SVGEGT. The CDR3 here is CASARGQRNTEAFF. CDR3 DNA sequence: TGTGCCAGCGCCAGGGGACAGAGGAACACTGAAGCTTTCTTT.

This clonotype was seen repeatedly, ten times or more. The chain employs TRBV4-1 and TRBJ1-1, with D perhaps matching TRBD1 (6 bases). Germline V gives CDR1 MGHRA, CDR2 YSYEKL. V gave up 3 bases and J gave up 0 bases, with 17 bases separating them. The CDR3 covers 17 residues. The CDR3 sequence: CASSHRRLGTLNTEAFF. The CDR3, as DNA: TGCGCCAGCAGCCATCGACGCCTAGGGACACTGAACACTGAAGCTTTCTTT.

This clonotype was detected many times. Here the CDR3 reads CASVSRTGGYGYTF. The CDR3 DNA sequence: TGTGCCAGCGTCTCAAGGACAGGGGGGTATGGCTACACCTTC. This chain links TRBV28 with TRBJ1-2; the match to TRBD1 covers 10 bases. CDR3 length: 14 amino acids. Trimming removed 8 bases from V and 5 bases from J; junction bases left unmatched: 8. Germline CDR1 MDHEN, CDR2 SYDVKM.

This clonotype was detected a few times. This chain joins TRBV5-5 and TRBJ2-6; no reliable D call. Per germline, CDR1 SGHKS and CDR2 YYEKEE (reference sequence). V shed 0 bases and J shed 3 bases, with 7 bases lying between them. The CDR3 is made up of 15 amino acids. CDR3 nucleotides: TGTGCCAGCAGCTTGGAGCTAATTGGGGCCAACGTCCTGACTTTC. Protein: CASSLELIGANVLTF.

This clonotype was counted between two and nine times. J is TRBJ2-1 and V is TRBV7-2, with 9 nucleotides matching TRBD1. The CDR3 consists of 15 residues. V lost 5 bases and J lost 5; bases outside the gene matches: 7. Germline lookup yields CDR1 SGHTA and CDR2 FQGNSA. CDR3 nucleotide sequence: TGTGCCAGCAGCATCGGACAGGGGAGGCACAATGAGCAGTTCTTC. This translates into CASSIGQGRHNEQFF.

This clonotype was seen many times. J is TRBJ1-6 and V is TRBV18, with D maybe TRBD1 (5 bases). V was pared by 3 bases and J by 5 bases, with 11 bases between. The CDR3 totals 15 residues. Per the germline V gene, CDR1 is KGHSH and CDR2 is LQKENI. The CDR3 DNA reads TGTGCCAGCTCACCGGGAGGGGTCGATAATTCACCCCTCCACTTT. Its translation is CASSPGGVDNSPLHF.

At least ten counts were recorded for this clonotype. This chain uses TRBV7-2 with TRBJ2-5; TRBD1 matches 7 bases. Germline trimming cut 2 bases from V and 5 bases from J; bases unmatched to any gene: 11. From germline, CDR1 is SGHTA and CDR2 FQGNSA. The CDR3 runs 16 residues. The CDR3 spells CASSLSGRGSRETQYF. The CDR3 DNA follows: TGTGCCAGCAGCTTAAGTGGCAGGGGGAGCAGGGAGACCCAGTACTTC.

The gene calls are TRBV20-1 and TRBJ2-3, with D perhaps matching TRBD1 or TRBD2 (5 bases each). The CDR3 runs 13 residues. Germline assignment: CDR1 DFQATT and CDR2 SNEGSKA (reference sequence). V gave up 6 bases and J gave up 2 bases, with 12 bases separating them. The CDR3 sequence is CSAVWDLTDTQYF. The CDR3 coding sequence is TGCAGTGCGGTGTGGGACCTCACAGATACGCAGTATTTT.

The chain has TRBV24-1 and TRBJ2-5; D ambiguous. V was cut by 7 bases and J by 3 bases, with 8 bases left in between. The germline V gene encodes CDR1 KGHDR and CDR2 SFDVKD. The CDR3 contains 12 residues. CDR3 loop: CATSQSEETQYF. The CDR3 bases are TGTGCCACCAGCCAATCTGAAGAGACCCAGTACTTC.

This clonotype was found a few times. V gene TRBV6-2 or TRBV6-3 combines with J gene TRBJ2-3; 9 nucleotides agree with TRBD2. The CDR3 extends over 15 amino acids. Unmatched junction bases numbered 6, after V lost 2 bases and J lost 6 bases. From germline, CDR1 is MNHEY and CDR2 SVGEGT. CDR3 residues: CASSYGTSRADTQYF. CDR3 in DNA: TGTGCCAGCAGTTACGGGACTAGCCGCGCGGATACGCAGTATTTT.

This clonotype was counted many times. V gene TRBV12-3 or TRBV12-4 combines with J gene TRBJ2-7, with D uncertain. V lost 7 bases, J lost 0 bases, and 13 bases lay in between. This CDR3 region has 14 residues. CDR3 DNA sequence: TGTGCCAGCACCCCCCCGGGTAACTCCTACGAGCAGTACTTC. As protein: CASTPPGNSYEQYF.

This clonotype was seen repeatedly, ten times or more. The gene calls are TRBV5-1 and TRBJ2-7, with D possibly matching TRBD2 (5 bases). The V and J ends lost 4 bases and 7 bases respectively, with 15 bases between them. Germline lookup yields CDR1 SGHRS and CDR2 YFSETQ. The CDR3 loop spans 13 amino acids. CDR3 amino acids: CASSPDSMREQYF. The CDR3 DNA is TGCGCCAGCAGCCCGGACTCTATGAGGGAGCAGTACTTC.